The clone carrying this T cell receptor (beta chain) was counted a single time. Combining a sample-barcoded 5' primer with a J-beta primer mix, a second PCR ran for roughly 7 to 11 cycles. TCRdb used MiXCR to reprocess the 5' RACE reads, holding one entry per CDR3 protein. The sample holds hundreds of thousands of distinct CDR3 sequences, about 27% seen once. The data were obtained in a study of blood T cells in healthy people across ages. The CDR3 is 12 amino acids. CDR1 is SGHTA, CDR2 FQGNSA, per germline. Trimming removed 10 bases from V and 6 bases from J, with 14 bases in between. These same records also appear under a second study, on T cells of mothers and their children.

This TCR came from a boy between 2 and 10 years old in good health. The sample consisted of blood. V usage is TRBV7-2 and J usage is TRBJ2-3; a possible D gene is TRBD2 (6 bases). CDR3: CATTRWLDTQYF. In nucleotides, the CDR3 is TGTGCCACGACTAGGTGGTTGGATACGCAGTATTTT.